Listed below are T cell receptor beta chains from one sample, sequenced in a study of blood T cell repertoires in COVID-19. Clones were sequenced by immunoSEQ multiplex PCR, and TCRdb holds only the in-frame ones, with some missing. The sample contains around 170,000 clones, around nine tenths of which appear only once. Material for sequencing was peripheral blood. The receptors come from a man aged 55-75 years with COVID-19, enrolled during active disease. CDR3s include the opening cysteine and the closing phenylalanine or tryptophan. The D gene is left open where the match is weak. Not all rows give a size; the values are once, few, many and, for expanded clones, a class.

TRBJ2-1 NA TRBV4-3 20 TRBD2 TGCGCCAGCAGCCCCCAAATATTGATAGCGGGAGGGTCGTCCTACAATGAGCAGTTCTTC CASSPQILIAGGSSYNEQFF
TRBJ1-2 NA TRBV19 15 TRBD1 TGTGCCAGTAGGAAAAACATGGACAGGGCTTCCGGCTACACCTTC CASRKNMDRASGYTF
TRBJ1-2 NA TRBV29-1 15 TRBD1 TGCAGCGTGCGGGACAGGGGAAGTGGGAACTATGGCTACACCTTC CSVRDRGSGNYGYTF
TRBJ1-2 NA TRBV28 14 NA TGTGCCAGCAGTGACGCGGGACCGGACTATGGCTACACCTTC CASSDAGPDYGYTF
TRBJ2-7 NA TRBV5-1 13 TRBD2 TGCGCCAGCAGCTTGGGACTAGCGGACGAGCAGTACTTC CASSLGLADEQYF
TRBJ2-2 NA TRBV27 19 TRBD2 TGTGCCAGCAGTTCTAGCGGGGGGGCGCTCGGTGCGAACACCGGGGAGCTGTTTTTT CASSSSGGALGANTGELFF
TRBJ1-4 NA TRBV6-6 17 TRBD1 TGTGCCAGCAGGCGACAGGGGGCGGAGGCAACTAATGAAAAACTGTTTTTT CASRRQGAEATNEKLFF
TRBJ1-4 NA TRBV7-7 15 TRBD1 TGTGCTAGCAGCTCCGGACAGGGAACTAATGAAAAACTGTTTTTT CASSSGQGTNEKLFF
TRBJ1-1 few TRBV7-2 14 NA TGTGCCAGCAGCCCCTCTGCGGTGAACACTGAAGCTTTCTTT CASSPSAVNTEAFF
TRBJ1-1 NA TRBV2 13 NA TGTGCCAGCAGCACAGAGGGAATGACTGAAGCTTTCTTT CASSTEGMTEAFF
TRBJ2-1 NA TRBV6-5 15 TRBD2 TGTGCCAGCAGTCCCGAAAGCGGGGGGCCAGGGGAGCAGTTCTTC CASSPESGGPGEQFF
TRBJ1-1 NA TRBV6-5 13 NA TGTGCCAGCAGAGAGACAGACAACACTGAAGCTTTCTTT CASRETDNTEAFF
TRBJ2-7 NA TRBV6-4 14 TRBD2 TGTGCCAGCATAGTTACCGGGACTACTGCCGAGCAGTACTTC CASIVTGTTAEQYF
TRBJ1-2 few TRBV6-5 15 TRBD1 TGTGCCAGCAGTTCCCTTCCGGGACAGGGGGTTCTCTCCACCTTC CASSSLPGQGVLSTF
TRBJ1-5 NA TRBV24-1 16 NA TGTGCCACCAGTGAGGGGGGGAGGAATAGCAATCAGCCCCAGCATTTT CATSEGGRNSNQPQHF
TRBJ1-1 NA TRBV6-5 15 NA TGTGCCAGCAGTTACTCGATACAGGGCTCCAGTTGGGCTTTCTTT CASSYSIQGSSWAFF
TRBJ1-1 NA TRBV19 13 NA TGTGCCAGTAGCCCTTTTCGGGGCACTGAAGCTTTCTTT CASSPFRGTEAFF
TRBJ1-2 NA TRBV5-4 14 NA TGTGCCAGCATGGATGGCAGGGGCAATAGTGGCTACACCTTC CASMDGRGNSGYTF
TRBJ1-2 NA TRBV29-1 13 NA TGCAGCGTTGAAGCCGGCAGGGTGAGCGGCTACACCTTC CSVEAGRVSGYTF
TRBJ1-1 NA TRBV5-1 16 NA TGCGCCAGCAGTCGAGACCAGGAGGGGATGAACACTGAAGCTTTCTTT CASSRDQEGMNTEAFF
TRBJ1-2 NA TRBV7-9 15 NA TGTGCCAGCAGCTTCGCGGGGGCGGCTAACTATGGCTACACCTTC CASSFAGAANYGYTF
TRBJ1-1 NA TRBV10-3 15 NA TGTGCCATCAGTGAGTCGGACAGCTGGAACACTGAAGCTTTCTTT CAISESDSWNTEAFF
TRBJ1-2 NA TRBV20-1 11 NA TGCAGTGCAACAGGGAACTATGGCTACACCTTC CSATGNYGYTF
TRBJ2-7 NA TRBV10-3 14 TRBD2 TGTGCCATCGGGGCCCGGGAAGGGAGGGACGAGCAGTACTTC CAIGAREGRDEQYF
TRBJ1-5 NA TRBV2 15 TRBD1 TGTGCCAGCAGTGCGACAGGGGGTAGTCGTCAGCCCCAGCATTTT CASSATGGSRQPQHF
TRBJ1-5 NA TRBV5-6 15 TRBD1 TGTGCCAGCAGGTACGGGACAGGCTCTAATCAGCCCCAGCATTTT CASRYGTGSNQPQHF
TRBJ2-5 NA TRBV27 16 TRBD2 TGTGCCAGCAGTTCCCCCACGGGGGGTCGCCGGGAGACCCAGTACTTC CASSSPTGGRRETQYF
TRBJ2-5 NA TRBV30 13 TRBD1 TGTGCCTCCTCCGGGACAGGTTTGGGGACCCAGTACTTC CASSGTGLGTQYF
TRBJ1-2 once TRBV3-1/TRBV3-2 15 TRBD1 TGTGCCAGCAGCCAAGGCCGGACAGGGGGCTATGGCTACACCTTC CASSQGRTGGYGYTF
TRBJ2-7 once TRBV4-3 15 TRBD1 TGCGCCAGCAGCCAAGATCACAGGGGGACGTACGAGCAGTACTTC CASSQDHRGTYEQYF
TRBJ1-5 NA TRBV6-5 15 TRBD1 TGTGCCAGCAGTTATGACAGGGGGATCAATCAGCCCCAGCATTTT CASSYDRGINQPQHF
TRBJ2-4 NA TRBV27 14 NA TGTGCCAGCAGTTTACTAGGAGAGAAAAACATTCAGTACTTC CASSLLGEKNIQYF
TRBJ1-1 NA TRBV28 15 NA TGTGCCAGCAGGAAACAGGGAGCTTGGGGCACTGAAGCTTTCTTT CASRKQGAWGTEAFF